These T cell receptor beta chains were read from a single sample in a study of cytotoxic CD8 clonotypes in ibrutinib-treated CLL. The protocol was immunoSEQ multiplex PCR, while the TCRdb copy is restricted to in-frame clones and leaves out a portion. The sample yields about 200,000 clones, over 60% seen once. The input for sequencing was PBMCs, taken after 24 months of ibrutinib treatment. The receptors were gathered from a human donor with chronic lymphocytic leukemia. Both conserved end residues are part of each CDR3. A D gene is named only where the DNA matches it firmly. Where a row states a size, it is once, few, many or the class of an expanded clone; other rows omit it.

once	TRBD1	TRBV7-9	TRBJ2-5	CASSLSRTGIETQYF	TGTGCCAGCAGCTTATCAAGGACAGGGATTGAGACCCAGTACTTC
-	-	TRBV2	TRBJ2-7	CASSTQGYEQYF	TGTGCCAGCAGTACACAGGGCTACGAGCAGTACTTC
-	-	TRBV6-6	TRBJ2-3	CATTKGPNTDTQYF	TGTGCCACCACGAAAGGACCGAACACAGATACGCAGTATTTT
-	-	TRBV4-3	TRBJ1-2	CASSQGATDRWGYTF	TGCGCCAGCAGCCAAGGGGCGACAGACCGTTGGGGCTACACCTTC
-	-	TRBV10-3	TRBJ1-1	CAISPEREARPEAFF	TGTGCCATCAGCCCCGAGAGGGAGGCTCGTCCTGAAGCTTTCTTT
-	TRBD2	TRBV4-1	TRBJ2-5	CASSQPSWERATSAQETQYF	TGCGCCAGCAGCCAACCTTCCTGGGAGAGAGCTACTAGCGCTCAAGAGACCCAGTACTTC
-	TRBD2	TRBV28	TRBJ2-7	CASSHSSGRLHEQYF	TGTGCCAGCAGCCACTCTAGCGGGAGGCTCCACGAGCAGTACTTC
-	TRBD1	TRBV20-1	TRBJ2-1	CSATQGQRQFF	TGCAGTGCTACACAGGGACAGCGGCAGTTCTTC
-	TRBD2	TRBV6-4	TRBJ2-1	CASSTGLAGEFNEQFF	TGTGCCAGCAGTACCGGACTAGCGGGAGAGTTCAATGAGCAGTTCTTC
few	-	TRBV19	TRBJ1-5	CASSIRAINQPQHF	TGTGCCAGTAGTATACGTGCAATAAATCAGCCCCAGCATTTT
-	TRBD2	TRBV19	TRBJ2-1	CASLGGGPNNEQFF	TGTGCCTCCCTTGGGGGAGGGCCTAACAATGAGCAGTTCTTC
-	TRBD1	TRBV28	TRBJ2-7	CASSLGTGGFYEQYF	TGTGCCAGCAGCCTCGGGACAGGGGGTTTCTACGAGCAGTACTTC
-	-	TRBV5-4	TRBJ1-1	CASSPPRGTEAFF	TGTGCCAGCAGCCCTCCCCGGGGGACTGAAGCTTTCTTT
-	-	TRBV2	TRBJ2-7	CASSEWRGSSYEQYF	TGTGCCAGCAGTGAATGGCGGGGCTCCTCCTACGAGCAGTACTTC
few	-	TRBV6-5	TRBJ1-1	CASSYSRLNTEAFF	TGTGCCAGCAGTTACTCCCGGTTAAACACTGAAGCTTTCTTT
-	-	TRBV5-1	TRBJ2-1	CASSREYVGVNEQFF	TGCGCCAGCAGCCGGGAATATGTGGGAGTAAATGAGCAGTTCTTC
-	-	TRBV7-2	TRBJ2-5	CASSFPLGGPETQYF	TGTGCCAGCAGCTTTCCATTAGGAGGGCCGGAGACCCAGTACTTC
-	-	TRBV7-2	TRBJ2-7	CASSEIAASYEQYF	TGTGCCAGCAGCGAGATAGCGGCATCCTACGAGCAGTACTTC
-	TRBD1	TRBV10-2	TRBJ1-2	CASTADRAAPRGYTF	TGCGCCAGCACTGCGGACAGGGCCGCGCCTCGCGGCTACACCTTC
-	TRBD2	TRBV27	TRBJ2-2	CASSFYTSGSVNTGELFF	TGTGCCAGCAGTTTTTACACTAGCGGGAGCGTAAACACCGGGGAGCTGTTTTTT
-	TRBD1	TRBV6-5	TRBJ2-7	CASSYGTGWRSEQYF	TGTGCCAGCAGTTACGGGACAGGATGGCGGAGCGAGCAGTACTTC
-	-	TRBV19	TRBJ1-5	CASSPEPGIVNQPQHF	TGTGCCAGTAGTCCCGAGCCAGGGATAGTCAATCAGCCCCAGCATTTT
-	TRBD2	TRBV15	TRBJ2-3	CATSRDLAGVTDTQYF	TGTGCCACCAGCAGAGATCTAGCGGGAGTAACAGATACGCAGTATTTT
-	-	TRBV30	TRBJ2-7	CAWSGQPFSYEQYF	TGTGCCTGGAGTGGACAACCCTTCTCCTACGAGCAGTACTTC
few	-	TRBV27	TRBJ1-1	CASSFLRENTEAFF	TGTGCCAGCAGTTTCTTACGGGAGAACACTGAAGCTTTCTTT
-	-	TRBV29-1	TRBJ2-7	CSGTQGSGHEQYF	TGCAGCGGGACTCAGGGTAGCGGCCACGAGCAGTACTTC
-	-	TRBV7-2	TRBJ1-5	CASSLNRDVGNQPQHF	TGTGCCAGCAGCTTAAACAGGGATGTGGGCAATCAGCCCCAGCATTTT
-	-	TRBV7-2	TRBJ2-5	CASSFSQAETQYF	TGTGCCAGCAGCTTCTCACAGGCTGAGACCCAGTACTTC
-	-	TRBV5-1	TRBJ1-5	CASSLVRPQHF	TGCGCCAGCAGCTTGGTTCGACCCCAGCATTTT
-	-	TRBV5-4	TRBJ1-2	CASSSTGGRVYGYTF	TGTGCCAGCAGCTCTACAGGCGGGCGGGTTTATGGCTACACCTTC
-	-	TRBV28	TRBJ1-2	CASSSSPGGGYTF	TGTGCCAGCAGTTCCTCCCCTGGTGGCGGCTACACCTTC
once	-	TRBV7-2	TRBJ2-5	CASSLGMGSGETQYF	TGTGCCAGCAGCTTAGGGATGGGGTCGGGAGAGACCCAGTACTTC
-	TRBD2	TRBV29-1	TRBJ2-1	CSVDILAGPYNEQFF	TGCAGCGTTGATATCCTAGCGGGTCCTTACAATGAGCAGTTCTTC
-	TRBD1	TRBV27	TRBJ1-4	CASSLPGGITGGADKVDEKLFF	TGTGCCAGCAGTTTGCCCGGCGGGATTACAGGGGGCGCCGATAAAGTCGATGAAAAACTGTTTTTT
-	-	TRBV9	TRBJ2-5	CASSVAWTAETQYF	TGTGCCAGCAGCGTAGCTTGGACAGCCGAGACCCAGTACTTC
-	TRBD2	TRBV7-9	TRBJ2-3	CASSSLAGGVLDTQYF	TGTGCCAGCAGCTCATTAGCGGGAGGGGTGTTAGATACGCAGTATTTT
few	-	TRBV7-2	TRBJ2-7	CASSPGQVASYEQYF	TGTGCCAGCAGCCCAGGTCAAGTAGCGTCCTACGAGCAGTACTTC
-	TRBD1	TRBV7-8	TRBJ2-7	CASSPILGQGAYEQYF	TGTGCCAGCAGCCCAATCCTAGGACAGGGAGCCTACGAGCAGTACTTC
-	-	TRBV28	TRBJ2-7	CASSPGLYEQYF	TGTGCCAGCAGTCCGGGACTCTACGAGCAGTACTTC
-	-	TRBV4-3	TRBJ2-7	CASSQVVPSYEQYF	TGCGCCAGCAGCCAAGTGGTCCCTTCCTACGAGCAGTACTTC
few	-	TRBV2	TRBJ2-3	CASGTDTQYF	TGTGCCAGCGGCACAGATACGCAGTATTTT